This TCR beta chain originates from a study of OX40 agonist ivuxolimab in advanced cancers. The germline V gene encodes CDR1 LNHNV and CDR2 YYDKDF (reference sequence). Trimming shortened V by 1 base and J by 0 bases, and 18 bases separated the two germline ends. The CDR3 runs 18 residues. The table came from immunoSEQ multiplex PCR; TCRdb's copy has only in-frame clones and leaves some out. The sample consists of over 30,000 clones, roughly 87% of them appearing once. The V gene is TRBV15, the J gene TRBJ1-1, with a weak D call TRBD1 (5 bases). The specimen comprised CD4+ or CD8+ T cells sorted from blood, sampled in a trial of the OX40 agonist ivuxolimab. The TCR sequence derives from an adult with an advanced solid tumor such as melanoma, head and neck, liver or kidney cancer. The CDR3 loop is CATSRVAWGRSMNTEAFF. The DNA of the CDR3 is TGTGCCACCAGCAGAGTGGCGTGGGGCAGGAGCATGAACACTGAAGCTTTCTTT.